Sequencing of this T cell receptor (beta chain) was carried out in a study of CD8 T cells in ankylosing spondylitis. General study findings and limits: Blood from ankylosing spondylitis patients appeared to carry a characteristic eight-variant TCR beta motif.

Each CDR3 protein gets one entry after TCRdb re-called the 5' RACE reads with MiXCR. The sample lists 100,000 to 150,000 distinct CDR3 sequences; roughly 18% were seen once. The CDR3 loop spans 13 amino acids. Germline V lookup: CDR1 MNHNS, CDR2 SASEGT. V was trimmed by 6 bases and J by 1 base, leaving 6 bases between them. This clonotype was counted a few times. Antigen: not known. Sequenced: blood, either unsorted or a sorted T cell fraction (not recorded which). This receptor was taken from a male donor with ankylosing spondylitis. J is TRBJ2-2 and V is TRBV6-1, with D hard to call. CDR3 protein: CASSKQNTGELFF. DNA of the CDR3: TGTGCCAGCAGCAAACAGAACACCGGGGAGCTGTTTTTT.